The source of this T cell receptor beta chain is a study of blood T cell repertoires in COVID-19. Turning to the study itself: COVID-19 samples, acute and convalescent, were from the United States, Italy and Spain. From T cells, B-cell-depleted T cells, or PBMCs came the material, which was cDNA or gDNA.

Germline CDR1 reads MRHNA; CDR2 reads SNTAGT. Trimming removed 5 bases from V and 5 bases from J; junction bases left unmatched: 10. The CDR3 length is 16 residues. Authors' data handling: It was from reference gene primer amplification that nucleated cell counts were estimated. Profiling relied on immunoSEQ multiplex PCR, and the TCRdb table lists in-frame clones only, not all of them. From that table come the V and J calls and clone size; the DNA was used to work out D and trimming. This table has about 670,000 clones, just under 90% appearing once. This receptor was obtained from a woman aged 18-35 years with acute or convalescent COVID-19. V is TRBV6-4 and J is TRBJ2-1; TRBD2 matches 9 bases. The sequencing sample was made of peripheral blood. The chain's CDR3 is CASSIKPSGADNEQFF. CDR3 nucleotide sequence: TGTGCCAGCAGTATAAAGCCTAGCGGGGCAGACAATGAGCAGTTCTTC.